In its sample, the clone carrying this TCR beta chain was seen many times. This specimen belongs to a study of blood T cells in healthy people across ages. V lost 4 bases to trimming and J lost 7 bases; unmatched junction nucleotides: 6. Germline V gene lookup returns CDR1 DFQATT and CDR2 SNEGSKA (reference sequence). CDR3 length: 15 amino acids. Together with a sample-barcoded 5' primer, a J-beta primer mix was included in a second PCR lasting roughly 6 to 12 cycles. One entry per CDR3 protein results from TCRdb running MiXCR on the 5' RACE reads. The data show around 870,000 distinct CDR3 sequences, with more than 25% seen just once and about 18% held by the top ten.

This receptor was taken from a woman of 80 years or more in good health. The chain links TRBV20-1 to TRBJ2-4, with 14 bases identical to TRBD2. Sequenced sample: blood. Written as DNA, the CDR3 is TGCAGTGCTACGACTAGCGGGGGGGCCAGGAACATTCAGTACTTC. This translates into CSATTSGGARNIQYF.